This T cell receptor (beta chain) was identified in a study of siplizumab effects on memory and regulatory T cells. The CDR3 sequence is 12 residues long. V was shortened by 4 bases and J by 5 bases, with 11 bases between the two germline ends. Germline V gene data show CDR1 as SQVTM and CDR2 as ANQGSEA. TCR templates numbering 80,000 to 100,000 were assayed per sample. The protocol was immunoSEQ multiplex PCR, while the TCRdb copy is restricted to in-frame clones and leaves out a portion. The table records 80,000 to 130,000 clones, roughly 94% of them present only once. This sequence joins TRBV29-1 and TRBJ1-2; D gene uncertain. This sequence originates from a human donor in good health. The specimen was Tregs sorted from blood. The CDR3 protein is CSVVMATYGYTF. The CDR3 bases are TGCAGCGTTGTAATGGCCACATATGGCTACACCTTC.